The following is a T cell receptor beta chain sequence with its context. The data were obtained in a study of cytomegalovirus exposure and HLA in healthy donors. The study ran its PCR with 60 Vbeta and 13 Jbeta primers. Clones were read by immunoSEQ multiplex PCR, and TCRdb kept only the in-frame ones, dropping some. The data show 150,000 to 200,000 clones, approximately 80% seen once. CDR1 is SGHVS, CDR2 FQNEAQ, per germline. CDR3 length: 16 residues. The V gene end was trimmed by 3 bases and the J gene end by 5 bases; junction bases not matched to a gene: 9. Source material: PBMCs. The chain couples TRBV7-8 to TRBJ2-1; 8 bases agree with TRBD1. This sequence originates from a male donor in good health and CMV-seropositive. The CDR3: CASSFPRDRPNNEQFF. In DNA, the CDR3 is TGTGCCAGCAGCTTCCCTCGGGACAGGCCGAACAATGAGCAGTTCTTC.